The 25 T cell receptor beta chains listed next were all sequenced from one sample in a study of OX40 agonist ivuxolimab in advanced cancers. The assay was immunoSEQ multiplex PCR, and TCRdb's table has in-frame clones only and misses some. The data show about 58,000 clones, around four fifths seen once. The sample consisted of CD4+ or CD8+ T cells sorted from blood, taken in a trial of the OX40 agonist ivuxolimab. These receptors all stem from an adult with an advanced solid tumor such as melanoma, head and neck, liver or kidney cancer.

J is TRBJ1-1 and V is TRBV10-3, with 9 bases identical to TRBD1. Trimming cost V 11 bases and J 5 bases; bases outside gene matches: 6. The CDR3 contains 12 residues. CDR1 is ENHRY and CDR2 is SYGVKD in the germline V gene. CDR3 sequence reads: CAVGQGQTEAFF. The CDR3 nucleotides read TGTGCCGTCGGACAGGGGCAAACTGAAGCTTTCTTT.

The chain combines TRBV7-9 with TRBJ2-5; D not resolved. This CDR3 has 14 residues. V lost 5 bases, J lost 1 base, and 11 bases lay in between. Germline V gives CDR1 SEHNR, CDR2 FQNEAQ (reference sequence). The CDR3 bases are TGTGCCAGCAGCCATTTGGGATCCCAAGAGACCCAGTACTTC. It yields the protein CASSHLGSQETQYF.

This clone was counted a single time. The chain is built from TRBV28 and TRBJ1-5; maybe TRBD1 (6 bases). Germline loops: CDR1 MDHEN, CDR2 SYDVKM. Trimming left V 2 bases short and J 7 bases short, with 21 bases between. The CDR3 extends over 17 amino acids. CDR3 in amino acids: CASSLEGGLGGRQPQHF. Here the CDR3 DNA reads TGTGCCAGCAGTTTAGAGGGGGGACTGGGAGGGAGGCAGCCCCAGCATTTT.

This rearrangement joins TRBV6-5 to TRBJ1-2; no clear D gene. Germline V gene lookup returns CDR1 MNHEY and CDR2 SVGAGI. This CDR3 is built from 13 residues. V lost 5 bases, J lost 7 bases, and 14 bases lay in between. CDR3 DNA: TGTGCCAGCAGTACCGTATCTCTTAGTGGCTACACCTTC. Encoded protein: CASSTVSLSGYTF.

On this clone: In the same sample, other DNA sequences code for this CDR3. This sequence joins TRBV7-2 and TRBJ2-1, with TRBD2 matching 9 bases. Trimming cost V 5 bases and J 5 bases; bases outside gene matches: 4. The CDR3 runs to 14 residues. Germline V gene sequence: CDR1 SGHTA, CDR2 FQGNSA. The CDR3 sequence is CASSRLAVNNEQFF. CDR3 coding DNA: TGTGCCAGCAGCCGACTAGCGGTTAACAATGAGCAGTTCTTC.

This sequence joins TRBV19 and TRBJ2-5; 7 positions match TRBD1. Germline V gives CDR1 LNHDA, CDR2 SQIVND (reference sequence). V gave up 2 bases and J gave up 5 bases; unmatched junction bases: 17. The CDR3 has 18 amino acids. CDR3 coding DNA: TGTGCCAGTAGTATACGGGGCCCCGTCACAGGGGTCGGGGAGACCCAGTACTTC. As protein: CASSIRGPVTGVGETQYF.

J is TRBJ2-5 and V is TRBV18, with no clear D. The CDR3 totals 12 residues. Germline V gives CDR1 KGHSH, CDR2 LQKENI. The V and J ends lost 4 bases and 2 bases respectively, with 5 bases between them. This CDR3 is CASSLVQETQYF. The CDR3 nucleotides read TGTGCCAGCTCACTCGTTCAAGAGACCCAGTACTTC.

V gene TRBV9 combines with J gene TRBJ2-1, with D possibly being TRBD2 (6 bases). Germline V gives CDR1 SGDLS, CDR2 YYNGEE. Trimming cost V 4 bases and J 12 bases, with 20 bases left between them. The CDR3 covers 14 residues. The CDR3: CASSSTIGTLGQFF. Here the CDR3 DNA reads TGTGCCAGCAGCTCAACAATTGGGACTTTGGGGCAGTTCTTC.

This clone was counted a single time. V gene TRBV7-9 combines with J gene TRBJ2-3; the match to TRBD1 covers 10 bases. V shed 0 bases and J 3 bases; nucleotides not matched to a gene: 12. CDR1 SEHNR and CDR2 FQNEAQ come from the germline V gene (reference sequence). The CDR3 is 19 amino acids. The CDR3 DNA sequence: TGTGCCAGCAGCTTAGCAGCCCACGGGACAGGGGTTAGTACAGATACGCAGTATTTT. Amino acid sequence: CASSLAAHGTGVSTDTQYF.

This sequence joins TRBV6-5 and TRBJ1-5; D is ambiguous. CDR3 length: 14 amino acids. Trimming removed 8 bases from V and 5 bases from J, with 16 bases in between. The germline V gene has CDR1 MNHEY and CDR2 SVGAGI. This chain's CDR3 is CASRSAGRDQPQHF. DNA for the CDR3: TGTGCCAGCCGAAGTGCGGGAAGGGATCAGCCCCAGCATTTT.

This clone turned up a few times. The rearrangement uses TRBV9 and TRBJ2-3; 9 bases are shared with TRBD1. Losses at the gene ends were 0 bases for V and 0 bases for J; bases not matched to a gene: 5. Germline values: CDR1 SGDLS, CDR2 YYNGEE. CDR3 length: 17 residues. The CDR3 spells CASSVVGGTGSTDTQYF. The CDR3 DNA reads TGTGCCAGCAGCGTAGTAGGGGGGACAGGGAGCACAGATACGCAGTATTTT.

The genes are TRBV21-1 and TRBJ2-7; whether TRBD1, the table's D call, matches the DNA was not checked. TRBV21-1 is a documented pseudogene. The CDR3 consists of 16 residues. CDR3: CASSKARTGPPGEQYF. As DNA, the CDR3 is TGTGCCAGCAGCAAAGCGCGGACAGGGCCCCCCGGAGAGCAGTACTTC.

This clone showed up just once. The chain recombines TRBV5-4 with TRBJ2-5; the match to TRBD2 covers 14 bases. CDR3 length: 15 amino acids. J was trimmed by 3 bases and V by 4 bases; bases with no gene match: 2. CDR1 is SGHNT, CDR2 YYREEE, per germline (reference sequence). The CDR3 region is CASSRTSGGKETQYF. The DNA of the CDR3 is TGTGCCAGCAGCAGGACTAGCGGGGGGAAAGAGACCCAGTACTTC.

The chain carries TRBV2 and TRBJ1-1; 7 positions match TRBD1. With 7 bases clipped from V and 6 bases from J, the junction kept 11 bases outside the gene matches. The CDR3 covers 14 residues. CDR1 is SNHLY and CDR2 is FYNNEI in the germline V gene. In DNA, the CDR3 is TGTGCCAGCAATCCGCAGGGGGAGGGCGCTGAAGCTTTCTTT. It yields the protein CASNPQGEGAEAFF. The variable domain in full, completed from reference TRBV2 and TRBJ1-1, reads EPEVTQTPSHQVTQMGQEVILRCVPISNHLYFYWYRQILGQKVEFLVSFYNNEISEKSEIFDDQFSVERPDGSNFTLKIRSTKLEDSAMYFCASNPQGEGAEAFFGQGTRLTVV.

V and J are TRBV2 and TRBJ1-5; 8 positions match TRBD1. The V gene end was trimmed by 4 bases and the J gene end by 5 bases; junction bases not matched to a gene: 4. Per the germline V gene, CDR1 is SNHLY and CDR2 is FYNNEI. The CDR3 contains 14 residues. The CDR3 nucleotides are TGTGCCAGCAGTGGGACAGGGTTATATCAGCCCCAGCATTTT. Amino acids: CASSGTGLYQPQHF. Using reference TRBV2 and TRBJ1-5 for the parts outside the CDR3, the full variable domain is EPEVTQTPSHQVTQMGQEVILRCVPISNHLYFYWYRQILGQKVEFLVSFYNNEISEKSEIFDDQFSVERPDGSNFTLKIRSTKLEDSAMYFCASSGTGLYQPQHFGDGTRLSIL.

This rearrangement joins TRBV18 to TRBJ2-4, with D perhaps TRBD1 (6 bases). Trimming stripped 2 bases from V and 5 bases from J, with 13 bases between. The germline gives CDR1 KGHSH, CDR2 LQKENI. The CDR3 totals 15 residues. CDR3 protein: CASSPEGVRENIQYF. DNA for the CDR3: TGTGCCAGCTCACCAGAGGGGGTGAGGGAAAACATTCAGTACTTC.

This chain's CDR3 is CAISASLATGAGNTIYF. The CDR3 DNA reads as TGTGCCATCAGTGCCTCTCTAGCTACAGGGGCTGGAAACACCATATATTTT. The chain uses TRBV10-3 and TRBJ1-3, with 7 bases that match TRBD1. Trimming removed 4 bases from V and 2 bases from J; junction bases left unmatched: 11. This CDR3 comprises 17 residues. Germline loops: CDR1 ENHRY, CDR2 SYGVKD.

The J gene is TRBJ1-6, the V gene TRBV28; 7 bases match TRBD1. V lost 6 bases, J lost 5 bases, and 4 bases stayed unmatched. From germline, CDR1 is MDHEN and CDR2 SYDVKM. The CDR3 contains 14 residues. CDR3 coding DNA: TGTGCCAGCAGCCAGGGGGGCGATAATTCACCCCTCCACTTT. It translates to CASSQGGDNSPLHF. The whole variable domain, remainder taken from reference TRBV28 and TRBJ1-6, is DVKVTQSSRYLVKRTGEKVFLECVQDMDHENMFWYRQDPGLGLRLIYFSYDVKMKEKGDIPEGYSVSREKKERFSLILESASTNQTSMYLCASSQGGDNSPLHFGNGTRLTVT.

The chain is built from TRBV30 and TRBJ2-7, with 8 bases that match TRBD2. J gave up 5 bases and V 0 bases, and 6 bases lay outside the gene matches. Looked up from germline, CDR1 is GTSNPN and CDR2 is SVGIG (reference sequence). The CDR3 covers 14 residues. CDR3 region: CAWSVLSGGDEQYF. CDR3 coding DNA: TGTGCCTGGAGTGTACTGTCGGGGGGGGACGAGCAGTACTTC.

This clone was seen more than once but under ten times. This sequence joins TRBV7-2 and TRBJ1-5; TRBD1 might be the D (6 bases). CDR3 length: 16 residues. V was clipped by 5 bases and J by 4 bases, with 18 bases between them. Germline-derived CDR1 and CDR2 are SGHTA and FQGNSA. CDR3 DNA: TGTGCCAGCAGCCCTGGACAGCCACAATTGAATCAGCCCCAGCATTTT. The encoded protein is CASSPGQPQLNQPQHF. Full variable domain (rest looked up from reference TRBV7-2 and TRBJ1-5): GAGVSQSPSNKVTEKGKDVELRCDPISGHTALYWYRQSLGQGLEFLIYFQGNSAPDKSGLPSDRFSAERTGGSVSTLTIQRTQQEDSAVYLCASSPGQPQLNQPQHFGDGTRLSIL.

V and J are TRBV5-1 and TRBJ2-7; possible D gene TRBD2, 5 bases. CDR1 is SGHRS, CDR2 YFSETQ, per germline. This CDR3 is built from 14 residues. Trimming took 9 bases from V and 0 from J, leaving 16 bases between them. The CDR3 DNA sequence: TGCGCCACCCGGGATGGGGTCAGCTCCTACGAGCAGTACTTC. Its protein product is CATRDGVSSYEQYF.

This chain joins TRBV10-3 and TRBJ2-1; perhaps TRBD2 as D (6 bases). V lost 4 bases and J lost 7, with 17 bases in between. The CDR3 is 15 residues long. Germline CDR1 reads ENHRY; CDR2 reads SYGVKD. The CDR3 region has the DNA TGTGCCATCAGTGGGGGACTGCAAATGATAAATGAGCAGTTCTTC. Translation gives CAISGGLQMINEQFF.

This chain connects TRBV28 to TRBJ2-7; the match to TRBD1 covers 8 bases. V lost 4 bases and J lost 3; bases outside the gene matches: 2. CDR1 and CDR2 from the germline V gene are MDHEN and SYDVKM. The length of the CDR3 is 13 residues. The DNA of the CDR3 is TGTGCCAGCAGTTCGGGACAGGACTACGAGCAGTACTTC. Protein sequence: CASSSGQDYEQYF.

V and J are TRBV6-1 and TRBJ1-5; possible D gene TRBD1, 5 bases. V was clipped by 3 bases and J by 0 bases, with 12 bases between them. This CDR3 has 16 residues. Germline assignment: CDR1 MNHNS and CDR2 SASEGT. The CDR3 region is CASSDFRDYSNQPQHF. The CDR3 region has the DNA TGTGCCAGCAGTGATTTCAGGGATTATAGCAATCAGCCCCAGCATTTT.

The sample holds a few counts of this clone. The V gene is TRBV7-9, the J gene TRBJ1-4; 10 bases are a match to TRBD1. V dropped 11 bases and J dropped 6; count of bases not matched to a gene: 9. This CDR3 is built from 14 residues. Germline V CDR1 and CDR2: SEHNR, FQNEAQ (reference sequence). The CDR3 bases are TGTGCCTCACGGATGGGGACAGGGGATGAAAAACTGTTTTTT. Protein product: CASRMGTGDEKLFF.